These T cell receptor beta chains were read from a single sample in a study of memory CD4+ T cells and cytomegalovirus serostatus. The data were produced by immunoSEQ multiplex PCR, yet TCRdb's version contains in-frame clones alone and is incomplete. Of about 75,000 clones detected, 78% appear once; the ten largest clones hold 2.5% to 3%. Input material: memory CD4+ T cells from blood. The receptors here all came from an adult in good health and CMV-seropositive. The CDR3 runs from the conserved cysteine through the conserved F or W. Some rows mark clone size as missing; the rest say once, few, many or name a class of expanded clone.

J | V | size | CDR3
TRBJ1-5 | TRBV2 | few | CASSGVDRDQPQHF
TRBJ2-3 | TRBV2 | - | CASSLGSAADTQYF
TRBJ1-2 | TRBV28 | - | CASSWGSGDGYTF
TRBJ2-7 | TRBV7-2 | few | CASSSTGKVHEQYF
TRBJ1-4 | TRBV30 | - | CAWSVREGLATNEKLFF
TRBJ2-2 | TRBV5-1 | - | CASSRNSGGGTGELFF
TRBJ1-1 | TRBV12-5 | - | CASGLVLSPENTEAFF
TRBJ1-5 | TRBV7-2 | - | CASSPPGGSNQPQHF
TRBJ1-1 | TRBV6-1 | - | CASTTSDGTEGAFF
TRBJ1-4 | TRBV11-2 | once | CASSLRGAGEKLFF
TRBJ2-5 | TRBV29-1 | once | CSVASWEETQYF
TRBJ2-2 | TRBV30 | - | CAWSYEGSGGITGELFF
TRBJ1-1 | TRBV5-1 | - | CASSLVQGTFTEAFF
TRBJ2-6 | TRBV10-1 | - | CASTWEGANVLTF
TRBJ2-3 | TRBV6-4 | - | CASSDDRRGTQYF
TRBJ2-1 | TRBV15 | - | CATSRVIWSIGGDEQFF
TRBJ1-6 | TRBV7-2 | - | CASSPRQGNNSPLHF
TRBJ1-2 | TRBV19 | - | CASSHLRQGIYGYTF
TRBJ1-1 | TRBV7-9 | - | CASSSWDRNTEAFF
TRBJ2-2 | TRBV5-6 | - | CASSITGDVVALAGELFF
TRBJ2-7 | TRBV5-6 | - | CASSLGTLRGRYYEQYF
TRBJ2-3 | TRBV13 | - | CASSSNRDTQYF
TRBJ2-5 | TRBV7-9 | - | CASSFAASGTQYF
TRBJ1-3 | TRBV4-1 | few | CASSQDSGGGNTIYF
TRBJ2-1 | TRBV19 | - | CASSITNSNEQFF
TRBJ2-2 | TRBV9 | few | CASSLWKSGELFF
TRBJ1-3 | TRBV5-6 | - | CASSPQGGLRISGNTIYF
TRBJ1-2 | TRBV7-2 | - | CASSPGTSLGYGYTF
TRBJ1-1 | TRBV30 | few | CAWTVGRGEAFF
TRBJ1-3 | TRBV5-4 | - | CASSLGLDRGYSGNTIYF
TRBJ2-2 | TRBV4-3 | few | CASSQRAPDGELFF
TRBJ2-2 | TRBV2 | once | CASSEAGGHLTGELFF
TRBJ2-3 | TRBV28 | - | CASNRRSGFADTQYF
TRBJ1-4 | TRBV29-1 | - | CSVTSPSNEKLFF
TRBJ2-2 | TRBV2 | - | CASSGLAGGTGELFF
TRBJ2-6 | TRBV5-4 | - | CASSSGGGPSGANVLTF
TRBJ1-2 | TRBV19 | - | CASSRGTANYGYTF
TRBJ2-2 | TRBV30 | - | CAWSAHTTGAGELFF
TRBJ2-3 | TRBV18 | - | CASSPPSGASTDTQYF
TRBJ1-5 | TRBV10-3 | - | CAISVIGNQPQHF
TRBJ2-7 | TRBV6-5 | - | CASSWGTSGESYEQYF
TRBJ1-4 | TRBV6-6 | - | CASKPGYTNEKLFF
TRBJ2-1 | TRBV19 | - | CASSPSGTGGSYEQFF
TRBJ2-2 | TRBV28 | few | CASSFRRTGELFF
TRBJ1-2 | TRBV27 | - | CASSQGQGGFHGYTF
TRBJ1-2 | TRBV2 | - | CASTNDLHGGYTF
TRBJ2-1 | TRBV30 | - | CAWSGGPYNEQFF
TRBJ1-1 | TRBV2 | - | CASSEGQGRGVTEAFF
TRBJ1-2 | TRBV5-8 | - | CASFGPFGYTF
TRBJ1-1 | TRBV13 | - | CASSPNTEAFF
TRBJ1-2 | TRBV25-1 | - | CASDSGLWGYTF
TRBJ1-1 | TRBV2 | - | CASSEPDRVNLDTEAFF
TRBJ1-4 | TRBV19 | - | CASATGSNEKLFF
TRBJ1-1 | TRBV15 | - | CATSNGGDTEAFF
TRBJ1-3 | TRBV28 | - | CATTPPDGRMGNTIYF
TRBJ1-2 | TRBV11-3 | - | CASSSGTGNYGYTF
TRBJ1-1 | TRBV6-5 | - | CASKIPGQPNTEAFF
TRBJ2-1 | TRBV29-1 | - | CSVDRGEQFF
TRBJ1-5 | TRBV29-1 | - | CSVEASGDQPQHF